This TCR beta chain was identified during a study of T cell responses to AZD1222 COVID-19 vaccine. This table comes from immunoSEQ multiplex PCR, and its TCRdb copy is limited to in-frame clones, with some not included. Of 150,000 to 200,000 clones in the sample, around 91% were seen once. It was second doses at about 4 or about 12 weeks that were pooled. From germline, CDR1 is MDHEN and CDR2 SYDVKM. Trimming took off 4 bases at V and 3 bases at J, with 16 bases between the two ends. The CDR3 is 15 amino acids. The TCR comes from an adult who received the AZD1222 COVID-19 vaccine. This chain connects TRBV28 to TRBJ2-7, with unresolved D. Sequencing used peripheral blood, obtained 28 days after the second AZD1222 dose. The CDR3 is CASSYGMDGNYEQYF. In DNA, the CDR3 is TGTGCCAGCAGTTATGGAATGGACGGAAACTACGAGCAGTACTTC.